This T cell receptor beta chain stems from a study of response to subunit inactivated influenza vaccine. Via MiXCR, TCRdb re-called the RT-PCR reads, giving one row per CDR3 protein. The sample carries 430,000 or so distinct CDR3 sequences, 10% to 11% recorded once. On this clonotype: Its antigen remains unknown.

Per the germline V gene, CDR1 is MGHRA and CDR2 is YSYEKL. This CDR3 has 15 amino acids. Trimming pared 3 bases from V and 4 bases from J, leaving 13 bases between. Study-level results: It was the authors' suggestion that each seasonal influenza vaccination recruits few new T cells.

The rearrangement uses TRBV4-1 and TRBJ2-1, with D uncertain. Sequenced material: PBMCs from blood, taken 35 to 45 days after vaccination. This clonotype was obtained from a man between 50 and 59 years old who received an inactivated influenza vaccine. CDR3 DNA sequence: TGCGCCAGCAGCCAGCTGCGAGCTGGGTACAATGAGCAGTTCTTC. It translates to CASSQLRAGYNEQFF.